The 21 T cell receptor beta chains below were found in one sample sequenced in a study of STAT5B mutations in CD4+ large granular lymphocyte leukemia. Clones were sequenced by immunoSEQ multiplex PCR, and TCRdb holds only the in-frame ones, with some missing. The data hold 30,000 to 35,000 clones, with around nine tenths observed a single time. Sample: CD4+ T cells from blood buffy coats. These receptors all stem from a human donor in good health.

The rearrangement uses TRBV12-2 and TRBJ1-2. TRBV12-2 is recorded as a pseudogene. The CDR3 has 13 residues. CDR3 sequence (DNA): TGTGCAAGTCGCCCGGCGGCAGGCTATGGCTACACCTTC. Protein sequence: CASRPAAGYGYTF.

This CDR3 is CASSFAWNTEAFF. CDR3 coding DNA: TGTGCCAGCAGCTTTGCCTGGAACACTGAAGCTTTCTTT. V gene TRBV13 combines with J gene TRBJ1-1, with D uncertain. This CDR3 region has 13 residues. Germline assignment: CDR1 PRHDT and CDR2 FYEKMQ (reference sequence). Trimming left V 3 bases short and J 1 base short, with 6 bases between.

V is TRBV5-1 and J is TRBJ2-3; no firm D call. The V gene's germline CDR1 is SGHRS and CDR2 YFSETQ. The CDR3 contains 12 residues. Trimming shortened V by 0 bases and J by 6 bases, and 5 bases separated the two germline ends. CDR3 protein: CASSLDRDTQYF. For the CDR3, the DNA is TGCGCCAGCAGCTTGGATAGGGATACGCAGTATTTT.

The chain employs TRBV10-3 and TRBJ1-3, with D maybe TRBD1 (5 bases). Germline loops: CDR1 ENHRY, CDR2 SYGVKD. Trimming took off 10 bases at V and 4 bases at J, with 14 bases between the two ends. The CDR3 totals 13 residues. The CDR3 sequence: CATAWGDGNTIYF. CDR3 sequence (DNA): TGTGCCACCGCTTGGGGGGACGGAAACACCATATATTTT.

This chain joins TRBV5-1 and TRBJ2-1, with 12 bases that match TRBD2. CDR3 length: 16 residues. Germline CDR1 reads SGHRS; CDR2 reads YFSETQ. V lost 0 bases and J lost 2; bases outside the gene matches: 0. As DNA, the CDR3 is TGCGCCAGCAGCTTGGGACTAGCGGGAGCCTACAATGAGCAGTTCTTC. It yields the protein CASSLGLAGAYNEQFF.

The V call is TRBV10-3, the J call TRBJ2-3, with 9 positions matching TRBD1. Germline trimming cut 4 bases from V and 3 bases from J; bases unmatched to any gene: 8. CDR1 is ENHRY and CDR2 is SYGVKD in the germline V gene. This CDR3 has 16 amino acids. For the CDR3, the DNA is TGTGCCATCAGTGGGACAGGACAGGGGATAACAGATACGCAGTATTTT. It codes for CAISGTGQGITDTQYF.

This rearrangement joins TRBV27 to TRBJ1-2, with 9 bases that match TRBD1. The CDR3 consists of 15 residues. Germline trimming cut 4 bases from V and 2 bases from J; bases unmatched to any gene: 5. The germline CDR1 and CDR2 sequences are MNHEY and SMNVEV (reference sequence). CDR3 region: CASSSVGTGNYGYTF. CDR3 coding DNA: TGTGCCAGCAGTTCAGTCGGGACAGGGAACTATGGCTACACCTTC.

The chain links TRBV2 to TRBJ2-2; 10 bases line up with TRBD2. The ends lost 7 bases at V and 5 bases at J; junction bases unmatched: 10. CDR3 length: 16 amino acids. CDR1 is SNHLY and CDR2 is FYNNEI in the germline V gene. CDR3 sequence reads: CASIPGLARGTGELFF. The CDR3 nucleotides read TGTGCCAGCATTCCGGGACTAGCGAGAGGGACCGGGGAGCTGTTTTTT.

This clone was picked up a small number of times. The chain combines TRBV23-1 with TRBJ1-5; D remains ambiguous. TRBV23-1 is flagged as an ORF with uncertain function. The CDR3 has 15 amino acids. The ends were cut back, 1 base at V and 3 bases at J, with 10 bases in the middle. CDR3 sequence: CASSQFVRPNQPQHF. CDR3 bases: TGCGCCAGCAGTCAATTCGTCAGACCCAATCAGCCCCAGCATTTT.

The chain joins TRBV10-3 to TRBJ1-1, with TRBD1 identical over 9 bases. Unmatched junction bases numbered 0, after V lost 6 bases and J lost 1 base. The CDR3 contains 13 residues. Germline V lookup: CDR1 ENHRY, CDR2 SYGVKD. CDR3 coding DNA: TGTGCCATCAGGACAGGGGGGAACACTGAAGCTTTCTTT. It codes for CAIRTGGNTEAFF.

This clone was seen a few times. V is TRBV7-9 and J is TRBJ2-1, with 8 bases lining up with TRBD2. There are 18 residues in the CDR3. Germline V gives CDR1 SEHNR, CDR2 FQNEAQ (reference sequence). The J segment lost 1 base and the V segment lost 5 bases, leaving 13 bases of the junction unmatched. The CDR3 DNA reads as TGTGCCAGCAGCCGCTCCCTACGGGAGGGGGGGTCCTACAATGAGCAGTTCTTC. Translation gives CASSRSLREGGSYNEQFF.

The V and J genes are TRBV7-2 and TRBJ2-4, with D possibly matching TRBD2 (6 bases). Trimming shortened V by 1 base and J by 3 bases, and 7 bases separated the two germline ends. This CDR3 comprises 14 residues. Germline values: CDR1 SGHTA, CDR2 FQGNSA. CDR3: CASSLVGGKNIQYF. DNA of the CDR3: TGTGCCAGCAGCTTAGTGGGGGGCAAAAACATTCAGTACTTC. Complete variable domain (other parts from reference TRBV7-2 and TRBJ2-4): GAGVSQSPSNKVTEKGKDVELRCDPISGHTALYWYRQSLGQGLEFLIYFQGNSAPDKSGLPSDRFSAERTGGSVSTLTIQRTQQEDSAVYLCASSLVGGKNIQYFGAGTRLSVL.

DNA for the CDR3: TGTGCCAGCAAAAGGACAGATACGCAGTATTTT. This gives the protein CASKRTDTQYF. V usage is TRBV6-1 and J usage is TRBJ2-3, with D hard to call. CDR1 is MNHNS and CDR2 is SASEGT in the germline V gene. The CDR3 consists of 11 residues. Trimming stripped 7 bases from V and 3 bases from J, with 5 bases between.

V gene TRBV9 combines with J gene TRBJ1-3, with D possibly TRBD1 on 6 matching bases. Germline V gene sequence: CDR1 SGDLS, CDR2 YYNGEE. This CDR3 has 16 residues. V was trimmed by 4 bases and J by 4 bases, leaving 18 bases between them. The CDR3, as DNA: TGTGCCAGCAGCCCAATAGACCAGGGGTCCGGAAACACCATATATTTT. Its translation is CASSPIDQGSGNTIYF.

Here the CDR3 reads CASSTSQGNIYEQYF. The CDR3 DNA sequence: TGTGCCAGCAGCACGTCCCAGGGAAATATCTACGAGCAGTACTTC. This rearrangement joins TRBV7-9 to TRBJ2-7; possibly TRBD1 for D (5 bases). Trimming pared 5 bases from V and 3 bases from J, leaving 17 bases between. The CDR3 loop spans 15 amino acids. Per the germline V gene, CDR1 is SEHNR and CDR2 is FQNEAQ (reference sequence). Variable domain in full (rest from reference TRBV7-9 and TRBJ2-7): DTGVSQNPRHKITKRGQNVTFRCDPISEHNRLYWYRQTLGQGPEFLTYFQNEAQLEKSRLLSDRFSAERPKGSFSTLEIQRTEQGDSAMYLCASSTSQGNIYEQYFGPGTRLTVT.

The chain links TRBV6-1 to TRBJ2-5; D is perhaps TRBD1 (6 bases). The ends were cut back, 1 base at V and 9 bases at J, with 15 bases in the middle. CDR3 length: 14 residues. Germline V gives CDR1 MNHNS, CDR2 SASEGT. This CDR3 is CASSEGQAEGAQYF. DNA for the CDR3: TGTGCCAGCAGTGAAGGACAGGCAGAAGGGGCCCAGTACTTC.

This rearrangement joins TRBV27 to TRBJ2-1; 9 bases line up with TRBD2. The V and J ends lost 6 bases and 0 bases, in that order; junction bases with no gene match: 12. Germline CDR1 MNHEY, CDR2 SMNVEV (reference sequence). The CDR3 totals 18 residues. CDR3 residues: CASSSIVSGRSSYNEQFF. The CDR3 DNA reads as TGTGCCAGCAGCTCTATCGTTAGCGGGAGAAGCTCCTACAATGAGCAGTTCTTC.

In this sample, this clone turned up once. V is TRBV28 and J is TRBJ2-5, with no clear D. Germline CDR1 reads MDHEN; CDR2 reads SYDVKM. The CDR3 is made up of 12 amino acids. Trimming left V 0 bases short and J 5 bases short, with 4 bases between. The CDR3 protein is CASSLWEETQYF. CDR3 in DNA: TGTGCCAGCAGTTTATGGGAGGAGACCCAGTACTTC.

The chain joins TRBV28 to TRBJ1-1; D is unresolved. The germline V gene encodes CDR1 MDHEN and CDR2 SYDVKM. The V end was cut by 4 bases, the J end by 7 bases, with 7 bases between. The CDR3 runs 11 residues. In DNA, the CDR3 is TGTGCCAGCAGTTCGACACTTGAAGCTTTCTTT. Its translation: CASSSTLEAFF. Drawing the rest from reference TRBV28 and TRBJ1-1, the complete variable domain is DVKVTQSSRYLVKRTGEKVFLECVQDMDHENMFWYRQDPGLGLRLIYFSYDVKMKEKGDIPEGYSVSREKKERFSLILESASTNQTSMYLCASSSTLEAFFGQGTRLTVV.

J is TRBJ1-5 and V is TRBV9; 7 bases are shared with TRBD1. V lost 0 bases, J lost 3 bases, and 3 bases stayed unmatched. CDR1 is SGDLS and CDR2 is YYNGEE in the germline V gene. The CDR3 is 15 amino acids. In nucleotides, the CDR3 is TGTGCCAGCAGCGTAGCAGGGGGAATCAATCAGCCCCAGCATTTT. This sequence encodes CASSVAGGINQPQHF.

In nucleotides, the CDR3 is TGTGCCAGCAGCCTGGGACAGGGGGCGGGGAATGAGCAGTTCTTC. Translating it yields CASSLGQGAGNEQFF. V usage is TRBV7-9 and J usage is TRBJ2-1; 12 positions match TRBD1. This CDR3 contains 15 residues. The V segment lost 5 bases and the J segment 7 bases; nucleotides outside the gene matches: 6. From germline, CDR1 is SEHNR and CDR2 FQNEAQ (reference sequence).